The 9 T cell receptor beta chains listed next were all sequenced from one sample in a study of shared clonotypes between healthy human individuals. Naive CD8 cells lacked CD45RO, underwent positive selection for CCR7 and left out terminally differentiated effector memory CD45RA+ cells. Measured with immunoSEQ multiplex PCR; TCRdb has only the in-frame clones, and not every one. The sample contains some 2 million clones, 85% to 95% of which appear only once. The sequencing sample was made of naive CD8+ T cells sorted from blood. These receptor sequences come from a man between 18 and 29 years old in good health.

Worth noting for this clone: At one boundary the junction diverges from the germline segment, which might be a read error. V usage is TRBV5-1 and J usage is TRBJ1-1; 10 bases fit TRBD1. CDR3 length: 14 amino acids. Germline lookup yields CDR1 SGHRS and CDR2 YFSETQ. The CDR3: CASSSGQGDTEAFF. The DNA for the CDR3 is TGCGCCAGCAGCTCCGGACAGGGGGACACTGAAGCTTTCTTC.

The chain employs TRBV6-4 and TRBJ1-6; maybe TRBD1 (5 bases). The CDR3 runs to 15 residues. CDR1 and CDR2 from the germline V gene are MRHNA and SNTAGT. The V and J ends lost 3 bases and 7 bases respectively, with 13 bases between them. CDR3 sequence (DNA): TGTGCCAGCAGTGATGAGGGGCTAGGGAATTCACCCCTCCACTTT. Amino acids: CASSDEGLGNSPLHF.

This chain uses TRBV29-1 with TRBJ1-2, with TRBD1 as a possible D gene (5 bases). This CDR3 is built from 12 residues. Deletions cut 3 bases from V and 7 bases from J, with 12 bases between. CDR1 and CDR2 from the germline V gene are SQVTM and ANQGSEA. For the CDR3, the DNA is TGCAGCGTTGACAGGGAGGCGGGTGGCTACACCTTC. Translating gives CSVDREAGGYTF.

This clone is a singleton in its sample. The chain couples TRBV30 to TRBJ2-7; D not certain. V gave up 3 bases and J gave up 6 bases, with 15 bases separating them. The CDR3 sequence is 13 residues long. Germline CDR1 and CDR2: GTSNPN and SVGIG (reference sequence). CDR3 sequence (DNA): TGTGCCTGGAGACAAATAGGACCCTCCGAGCAGTACTTC. Translation gives CAWRQIGPSEQYF.

With regard to this clone: Within the sample, other DNA sequences also encode this same CDR3. The chain links TRBV27 to TRBJ2-7; no clear D gene. Looked up from germline, CDR1 is MNHEY and CDR2 is SMNVEV (reference sequence). Deletions cut 2 bases from V and 0 bases from J, with 8 bases between. The CDR3 is made up of 14 amino acids. CDR3 coding DNA: TGTGCCAGCAGTTTAGCGGCCTCCTCCTACGAGCAGTACTTC. It encodes CASSLAASSYEQYF.

This chain links TRBV6-6 with TRBJ1-5; 7 bases match TRBD1. Germline CDR1 MNHNY, CDR2 SVGAGI (reference sequence). V gave up 2 bases and J gave up 9 bases; unmatched junction bases: 7. The CDR3 extends over 14 amino acids. The CDR3 DNA reads as TGTGCCAGCAGTTACGGGGACAGTAGGCCGCCCCAGCATTTT. Protein product: CASSYGDSRPPQHF.

This chain joins TRBV11-2 and TRBJ2-7; D may be TRBD2 (5 bases). CDR1 is SGHAT and CDR2 is FQNNGV in the germline V gene. This CDR3 is built from 14 residues. Trimming cost V 1 base and J 4 bases, with 11 bases left between them. This CDR3 is CASSLGTSRYEQYF. CDR3 DNA: TGTGCCAGCAGCTTAGGGACTTCACGGTACGAGCAGTACTTC.

This rearrangement joins TRBV13 to TRBJ1-2; D might be TRBD1 (6 bases). The V end was cut by 2 bases, the J end by 4 bases, with 14 bases between. The CDR3 has 15 residues. CDR1 is PRHDT, CDR2 FYEKMQ, per germline (reference sequence). In DNA, the CDR3 is TGTGCCAGCAGCTTAAGGGGGGGCGACCTCTATGGCTACACCTTC. Amino acids: CASSLRGGDLYGYTF.

The V and J genes are TRBV9 and TRBJ2-7; no reliable D call. CDR3 length: 14 residues. Germline CDR1 reads SGDLS; CDR2 reads YYNGEE. V was shortened by 0 bases and J by 5 bases, with 12 bases between the two germline ends. CDR3 nucleotide sequence: TGTGCCAGCAGCGTAGGGGAAGGGTTGGACGAGCAGTACTTC. Encoded protein: CASSVGEGLDEQYF.